This T cell receptor beta chain was sequenced for a study of blood T cell repertoires in COVID-19. Whole-study context: COVID-19 samples from acute and convalescent phases originated in the United States, Italy and Spain.

Authors' methods: Reference gene primer amplification gave estimated nucleated cell counts. Here immunoSEQ multiplex PCR was the method, and the copy in TCRdb shows in-frame clones only, minus some. D and trimming were read from the DNA, whereas the V and J calls and clone size are those reported in that table. In the table there are a few hundred thousand clones, 85% to 90% of which are singletons. Germline V gives CDR1 WSHSY, CDR2 SAAADI. The CDR3 spans 16 residues. V was shortened by 7 bases and J by 0 bases, with 16 bases between the two germline ends. Sequencing was performed on peripheral blood. The TCR comes from an older woman with COVID-19, enrolled during active disease. The rearrangement links TRBV10-2 to TRBJ2-1; a weak D match, TRBD2 (5 bases). For the CDR3, the DNA is TGCGCCAGCAACGAGAGGGCAATCAGCTCCTACAATGAGCAGTTCTTC. It yields the protein CASNERAISSYNEQFF.